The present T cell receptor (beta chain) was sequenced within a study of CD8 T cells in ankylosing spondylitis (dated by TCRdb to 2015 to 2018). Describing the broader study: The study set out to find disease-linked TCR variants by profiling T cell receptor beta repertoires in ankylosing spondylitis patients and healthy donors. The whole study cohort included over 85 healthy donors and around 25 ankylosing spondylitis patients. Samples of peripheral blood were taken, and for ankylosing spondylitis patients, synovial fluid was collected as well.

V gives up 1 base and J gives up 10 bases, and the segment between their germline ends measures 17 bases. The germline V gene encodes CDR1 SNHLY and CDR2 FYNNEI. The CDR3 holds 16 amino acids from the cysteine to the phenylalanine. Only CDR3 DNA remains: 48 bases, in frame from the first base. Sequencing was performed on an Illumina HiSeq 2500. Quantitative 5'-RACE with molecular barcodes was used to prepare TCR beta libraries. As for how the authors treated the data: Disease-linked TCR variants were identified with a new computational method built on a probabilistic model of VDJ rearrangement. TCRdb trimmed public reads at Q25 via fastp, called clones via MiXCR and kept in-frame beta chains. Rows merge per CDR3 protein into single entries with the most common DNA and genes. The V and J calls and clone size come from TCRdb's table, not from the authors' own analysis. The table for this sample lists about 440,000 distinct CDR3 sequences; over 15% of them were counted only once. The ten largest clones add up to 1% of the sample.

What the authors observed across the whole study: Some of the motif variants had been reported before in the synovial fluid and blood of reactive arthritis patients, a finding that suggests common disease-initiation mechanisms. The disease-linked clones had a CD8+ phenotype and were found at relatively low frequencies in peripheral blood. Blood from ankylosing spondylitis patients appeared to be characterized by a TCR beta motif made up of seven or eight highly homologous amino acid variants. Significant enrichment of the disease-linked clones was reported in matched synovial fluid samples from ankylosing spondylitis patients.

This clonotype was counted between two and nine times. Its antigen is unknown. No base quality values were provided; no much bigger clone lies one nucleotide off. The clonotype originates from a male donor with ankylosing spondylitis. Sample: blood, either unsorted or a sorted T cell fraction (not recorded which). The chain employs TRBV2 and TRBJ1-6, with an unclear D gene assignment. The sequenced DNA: TGTGCCAGCAGTGAAGGGGCTGGGTTTGGAGGGTCACCCCTCCACTTT. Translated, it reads CASSEGAGFGGSPLHF.